This TCR beta chain was identified during a study of blood T cell repertoires in COVID-19. This study enrolled people aged 18 to 89 from under 25 US geographic areas. Two negative PCRs, clearance, or symptom resolution had been documented for recovered Cohort 3 donors. This clone was recorded a few times. Some clones are missing from TCRdb's copy, which holds only in-frame ones; the method was immunoSEQ multiplex PCR. Altogether over 250,000 clones are present, around 87% being singletons, with the ten largest covering less than 2.5%. The CDR3 is 14 amino acids. Germline-derived CDR1 and CDR2 are MGHDK and SYGVNS. V gave up 3 bases and J gave up 6 bases; unmatched junction bases: 7.

The chain carries TRBV25-1 and TRBJ1-2; 7 bases are shared with TRBD1. Sequencing used PBMCs or T cells enriched from blood (not recorded which). This clonotype originated in a woman between 18 and 29 years old who had recovered from COVID-19. CDR3 region: CASSEADRDHGYTF. CDR3 coding DNA: TGTGCCAGCAGTGAGGCCGACAGGGACCATGGCTACACCTTC.